This entry is about one T cell receptor (beta chain). This sample stems from a study of blood T cell repertoires in COVID-19. The overall study: Sample material is recorded as cDNA or gDNA derived from T cells, B-cell-depleted T cells, or PBMCs.

Per the authors' pipeline: Reference gene primer amplification yielded estimated nucleated cell counts. Sequenced by immunoSEQ multiplex PCR; TCRdb stores in-frame clones only, minus some. V and J calls and clone size are copied from that table; D and trimming were computed from the DNA. The sample records around 200,000 clones, about 86% being singletons. The sequenced material came from peripheral blood. This clonotype was obtained from a man between 45 and 60 years old with active or convalescent COVID-19.

For the CDR3, the DNA is TGTGCCAGCAGCCGACGACTAGAGAATCAAGAGACCCAGTACTTC. Amino acids: CASSRRLENQETQYF. The gene calls are TRBV6-6 and TRBJ2-5, with TRBD2 as a possible D gene (6 bases). Germline assignment: CDR1 MNHNY and CDR2 SVGAGI (reference sequence). Trimming removed 6 bases at V and 2 bases at J, with 16 bases between. There are 15 residues in the CDR3.